A selection of T cell receptor beta chains follows, all from one sample in a study of shared clonotypes between healthy human individuals. Clones were sequenced by immunoSEQ multiplex PCR, and TCRdb holds only the in-frame ones, with some missing. Of about 1 million clones listed, around 82% are singletons. The sample consisted of memory CD4+ T cells from PBMCs. These receptors were obtained from a man aged 18 to 29 in good health. Some clones in this sample may be carry-over from other donors' samples. CDR3s include the opening cysteine and the closing phenylalanine or tryptophan. Each record gives: V gene, clone size, J gene, D gene, CDR3 protein, CDR3 DNA. The D gene is left open where the match is weak. Not every row has a clone size; where given, it reads once, few, many or a size class.

>TRBV2|.|TRBJ2-2|TRBD2
CASSELAGAPTGELFF
TGTGCCAGCAGTGAACTAGCGGGAGCCCCCACCGGGGAGCTGTTTTTT
>TRBV9|.|TRBJ2-1|TRBD2
CASSVARTSGYNEQFF
TGTGCCAGCAGCGTAGCGAGGACTAGCGGCTACAATGAGCAGTTCTTC
>TRBV6-5|once|TRBJ2-7|.
CASSYRAESSYEQYF
TGTGCCAGCAGTTACAGGGCAGAGAGCTCCTACGAGCAGTACTTC
>TRBV2|.|TRBJ2-7|.
CASSEISDRGPEQYF
TGTGCCAGCAGTGAAATTTCGGACAGAGGGCCAGAGCAGTACTTC
>TRBV5-4|.|TRBJ1-4|.
CASSLNTNEKLFF
TGTGCCAGCAGCCTGAACACTAATGAAAAACTGTTTTTT
>TRBV5-1|.|TRBJ2-7|.
CASSLANNYEQYF
TGCGCCAGCAGCTTGGCGAACAACTACGAGCAGTACTTC
>TRBV5-1|.|TRBJ2-3|.
CASSRWYGGLNADTQYF
TGCGCCAGCAGCCGTTGGTACGGAGGACTAAATGCAGATACGCAGTATTTT
>TRBV29-1|.|TRBJ2-7|.
CSVADGPYEQYF
TGCAGCGTTGCGGACGGTCCCTACGAGCAGTACTTC
>TRBV13|.|TRBJ1-2|.
CASSQMYGYTF
TGTGCCAGCAGCCAAATGTATGGCTACACCTTC
>TRBV7-2|.|TRBJ1-4|.
CASSALVLGSNEKLFF
TGTGCCAGCAGCGCTTTGGTGTTGGGATCCAATGAAAAACTGTTTTTT
>TRBV7-3|.|TRBJ2-2|.
CASAASLTGELFF
TGTGCCAGCGCTGCTAGTCTAACCGGGGAGCTGTTTTTT
>TRBV19|.|TRBJ2-7|.
CASSALGAGIHEQYF
TGTGCCAGTAGTGCCCTGGGAGCGGGTATACACGAGCAGTACTTC
>TRBV18|.|TRBJ1-2|.
CASLIQGTANYGYTF
TGTGCCAGCCTCATCCAAGGGACCGCTAACTATGGCTACACCTTC
>TRBV9|.|TRBJ2-2|.
CASSSSLAENTGELFF
TGTGCCAGCAGCTCGTCTCTGGCGGAGAACACCGGGGAGCTGTTTTTT
>TRBV28|.|TRBJ1-4|TRBD1
CASSWGTGGAEKLFF
TGTGCCAGCAGTTGGGGGACAGGGGGCGCGGAAAAACTGTTTTTT
>TRBV5-8|once|TRBJ1-5|.
CASSLRGKGNQPQHF
TGTGCCAGCAGCTTGCGGGGTAAGGGGAATCAGCCCCAGCATTTT
>TRBV7-7|.|TRBJ2-1|TRBD1
CASSLDRDRGIF
TGTGCCAGCAGCTTGGACCGGGACAGGGGGATCTTC
>TRBV27|.|TRBJ2-7|TRBD1
CASRQTGGRVYEQYF
TGTGCCAGCAGACAGACAGGGGGCCGGGTCTACGAGCAGTACTTC
>TRBV6-6|.|TRBJ2-7|.
CASSQTGILEQYF
TGTGCCAGCAGTCAGACTGGGATACTCGAGCAGTACTTC
>TRBV6-6|.|TRBJ1-4|.
CASSPPFDEKLFF
TGTGCCAGCAGCCCCCCGTTCGACGAAAAACTGTTTTTT
>TRBV27|.|TRBJ2-7|.
CASRLTGGNSYEQYF
TGTGCCAGCAGACTCACCGGCGGGAACTCCTACGAGCAGTACTTC
>TRBV5-1|once|TRBJ2-3|.
CASSSSTSTDTQYF
TGCGCCAGCAGCTCTAGCACCAGCACAGATACGCAGTATTTT
>TRBV28|.|TRBJ2-7|.
CASRKKARTIYEQYF
TGTGCCAGCCGTAAGAAGGCCCGAACCATTTACGAGCAGTACTTC
>TRBV5-1|.|TRBJ1-1|.
CASSLTLRNTEAFF
TGCGCCAGCAGCCTGACACTCAGGAACACTGAAGCTTTCTTT
>TRBV30|.|TRBJ1-1|.
CAWSTARSTEAFF
TGTGCCTGGAGTACGGCTCGAAGCACTGAAGCTTTCTTT
>TRBV27|once|TRBJ2-5|TRBD2
CASTKLAGGPGETQYF
TGTGCCAGCACGAAACTAGCGGGAGGGCCGGGGGAGACCCAGTACTTC
>TRBV25-1|.|TRBJ1-1|.
CASSEAGRTFNTEAFF
TGTGCCAGCAGTGAAGCGGGACGGACATTTAACACTGAAGCTTTCTTT
>TRBV6-5|.|TRBJ2-1|TRBD1
CASSRRQGYNEQFF
TGTGCCAGCAGTCGCCGACAGGGTTACAATGAGCAGTTCTTC
>TRBV19|few|TRBJ1-2|TRBD1
CAAGTGYGYTF
TGTGCCGCTGGGACAGGGTATGGCTACACCTTC
>TRBV5-1|few|TRBJ2-4|.
CASSLGAKHKNIQYF
TGCGCCAGCAGCTTGGGGGCTAAGCACAAAAACATTCAGTACTTC
>TRBV14|.|TRBJ2-5|.
CASSQDRRLWGHRKETQYF
TGTGCCAGCAGCCAAGATAGGCGGCTTTGGGGACACAGGAAAGAGACCCAGTACTTC
>TRBV28|.|TRBJ1-1|.
CASSLGVYTFF
TGTGCCAGCAGCCTAGGGGTATACACTTTCTTT
>TRBV10-3|.|TRBJ1-3|.
CAISADGLSGNTIYF
TGTGCCATCAGTGCGGACGGACTCTCTGGAAACACCATATATTTT
>TRBV6-5|.|TRBJ2-7|.
CASSYSNPGNSYEQYF
TGTGCCAGCAGTTACTCTAACCCAGGGAATTCCTACGAGCAGTACTTC
>TRBV5-4|.|TRBJ2-7|TRBD2
CASSIGWGLVMGLAYEQYF
TGTGCCAGCAGCATTGGTTGGGGACTAGTGATGGGTCTCGCCTACGAGCAGTACTTC
>TRBV7-9|few|TRBJ2-1|.
CASSLELASSYNEQFF
TGTGCCAGCAGCTTGGAGTTGGCGAGCTCCTACAATGAGCAGTTCTTC
>TRBV14|.|TRBJ2-5|.
CASSQAETQYF
TGTGCCAGCAGCCAAGCGGAGACCCAGTACTTC
>TRBV14|.|TRBJ2-1|TRBD2
CASSFLAGGLYNERFF
TGTGCCAGCAGCTTTCTAGCGGGAGGGCTCTACAATGAGCGGTTCTTC
>TRBV10-3|.|TRBJ1-1|.
CAISDLGGSAEAFF
TGTGCCATCAGTGACCTGGGCGGGAGCGCTGAAGCTTTCTTT
>TRBV7-2|.|TRBJ2-1|.
CASSPDRVVGGEQFF
TGTGCCAGCAGCCCGGACCGGGTGGTGGGGGGTGAGCAGTTCTTC
>TRBV5-6|.|TRBJ2-7|.
CASSWRGRGSGYEQYF
TGTGCCAGCAGCTGGAGGGGGCGAGGGAGCGGCTACGAGCAGTACTTC
>TRBV11-2|.|TRBJ2-1|TRBD1
CASSTYRGTYNEQFF
TGTGCCAGCAGCACCTACAGGGGCACCTACAATGAGCAGTTCTTC
>TRBV5-4|.|TRBJ2-3|.
CASSLVSHYSTDTQYF
TGTGCCAGCAGCTTGGTGTCCCACTATAGCACAGATACGCAGTATTTT
>TRBV28|.|TRBJ1-5|.
CASSLTGRSQPQHF
TGTGCCAGCAGTTTAACCGGGCGAAGCCAGCCCCAGCATTTT
>TRBV7-9|.|TRBJ1-2|.
CASSLDQRGYTF
TGTGCCAGCAGCTTAGACCAGCGCGGCTACACCTTC
>TRBV11-3|once|TRBJ2-2|TRBD1
CASSADRGVDGELFF
TGTGCCAGCAGCGCGGACAGGGGGGTCGACGGGGAGCTGTTTTTT
>TRBV2|once|TRBJ2-7|TRBD2
CASSVAGSIWYEQYF
TGTGCCAGCAGTGTAGCGGGAAGTATATGGTACGAGCAGTACTTC
>TRBV7-2|few|TRBJ2-7|TRBD2
CASILAGGLASGEQYF
TGTGCCAGCATTCTAGCGGGGGGACTTGCTTCCGGCGAGCAGTACTTC
>TRBV2|.|TRBJ2-7|.
CASSFSAYEQYF
TGTGCCAGCAGCTTCAGCGCCTACGAGCAGTACTTC
>TRBV29-1|.|TRBJ2-3|.
CSVEVGGHTDTQYF
TGCAGCGTTGAAGTGGGGGGGCACACAGATACGCAGTATTTT
>TRBV7-3|few|TRBJ2-3|TRBD2
CASSLTGTSGRAGFDTQYF
TGTGCCAGCAGCTTAACGGGGACTAGCGGGAGGGCCGGTTTTGATACGCAGTATTTT
>TRBV11-2|.|TRBJ2-1|.
CASSLVGRGRPYNEQFF
TGTGCCAGCAGCTTAGTTGGTCGGGGCCGACCGTACAATGAGCAGTTCTTC
>TRBV4-3|few|TRBJ2-1|TRBD2
CASSRGTSGRYEQFF
TGCGCCAGCAGCCGGGGGACTAGCGGGAGGTATGAGCAGTTCTTC
>TRBV28|.|TRBJ1-1|TRBD1
CASRVYRGKNTEAFF
TGTGCCAGCAGGGTCTACAGGGGGAAGAACACTGAAGCTTTCTTT